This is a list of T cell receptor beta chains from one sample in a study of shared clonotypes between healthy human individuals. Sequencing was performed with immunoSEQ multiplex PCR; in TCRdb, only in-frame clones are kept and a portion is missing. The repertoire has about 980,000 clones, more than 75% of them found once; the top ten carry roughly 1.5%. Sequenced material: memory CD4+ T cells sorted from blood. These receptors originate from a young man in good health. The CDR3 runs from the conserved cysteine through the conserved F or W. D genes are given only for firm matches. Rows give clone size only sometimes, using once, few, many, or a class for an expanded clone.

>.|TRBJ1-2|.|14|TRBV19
TGTGCCAGTACAGGCCGACAGGAAAGCTATGGCTACACCTTC
CASTGRQESYGYTF
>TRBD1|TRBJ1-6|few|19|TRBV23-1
TGCGCCAGCAGTCAATCTACGGTACAGGGGGAACGGTGGAATTCACCCCTCCACTTT
CASSQSTVQGERWNSPLHF
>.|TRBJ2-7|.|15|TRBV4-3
TGCGCCAGCAGCCAAGAGACTGCTAGCTCCTACGAGCAGTACTTC
CASSQETASSYEQYF
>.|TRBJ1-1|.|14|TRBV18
TGTGCCAGCTCACCGGATATACCGAACACTGAAGCTTTCTTT
CASSPDIPNTEAFF
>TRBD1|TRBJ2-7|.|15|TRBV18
TGTGCCAGCTCAGAGACAGGGGGCGGAATCTTCGAGCAGTACTTC
CASSETGGGIFEQYF
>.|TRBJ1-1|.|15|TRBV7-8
TGTGCCAGCAGCTTAGAGGGGCCGAGGAACACTGAAGCTTTCTTT
CASSLEGPRNTEAFF
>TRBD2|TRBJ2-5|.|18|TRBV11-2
TGTGCCAGCAGCCCACCCCTAGCGGGAGTGGCCCTACAAGAGACCCAGTACTTC
CASSPPLAGVALQETQYF
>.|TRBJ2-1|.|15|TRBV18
TGTGCCAGCTCTACGGGAGTCAGCTCCTACAATGAGCAGTTCTTC
CASSTGVSSYNEQFF
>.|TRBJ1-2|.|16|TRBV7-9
TGTGCCAGCAGCTTGGTCAACAAAATTCCCAACTATGGCTACACCTTC
CASSLVNKIPNYGYTF
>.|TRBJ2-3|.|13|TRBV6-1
TGTGCCAGCAGTGAGTTCTTGCGGGATACGCAGTATTTT
CASSEFLRDTQYF
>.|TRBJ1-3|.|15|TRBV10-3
TGTGCCATCAGTGAGTCATCCGGCTCTGGAAACACCATATATTTT
CAISESSGSGNTIYF
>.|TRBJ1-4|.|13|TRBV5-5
TGTGCCAGCAGCTTAGGTTCGACGGAAAAACTGTTTTTT
CASSLGSTEKLFF
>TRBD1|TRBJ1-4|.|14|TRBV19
TGTGCCAGTAGCAGGACAGGGGTTAATGAAAAACTGTTTTTT
CASSRTGVNEKLFF
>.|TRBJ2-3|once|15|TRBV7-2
TGTGCCAGCAGCTTACTCCCGACTTTAGAGGATACGCAGTATTTT
CASSLLPTLEDTQYF
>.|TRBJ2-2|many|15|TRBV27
TGTGCCAGCAGTTTATACTCAGGGAGGAACGGGGAGCTGTTTTTT
CASSLYSGRNGELFF
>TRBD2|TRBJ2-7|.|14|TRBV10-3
TGTGCCATCAGGTCTTCGGGCGGGAGTGCCGAGCAGTACTTC
CAIRSSGGSAEQYF
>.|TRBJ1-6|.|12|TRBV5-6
TGTGCCTCTGCACTTGGGAATTCACCCCTCCACTTT
CASALGNSPLHF